The rows below give T cell receptor beta chains drawn from one sample of a study of shared clonotypes between healthy human individuals. Assay: immunoSEQ multiplex PCR; the TCRdb copy retains only in-frame clones and omits some. This sample has under 1 million clones, with 96% found just once. Source material: naive CD8+ T cells sorted from blood. The receptors were gathered from a man aged 30 to 45 in good health. The CDR3 runs from the conserved cysteine through the conserved F or W. A D gene is named only where the DNA matches it firmly. Clone sizes are given selectively: once, few, many, or a class where the clone is expanded.

V,J,size,D,CDR3,DNA
TRBV5-1,TRBJ1-2,-,-,CASSLEGGPAYGYTF,TGCGCCAGCAGCTTGGAAGGGGGGCCAGCCTATGGCTACACCTTC
TRBV25-1,TRBJ2-2,-,TRBD2,CASSEWLAGGGELFF,TGTGCCAGCAGTGAATGGCTAGCGGGAGGGGGGGAGCTGTTTTTT
TRBV29-1,TRBJ2-1,-,TRBD1,CSVELIGTGDNEQFF,TGCAGCGTTGAACTTATCGGGACAGGAGACAATGAGCAGTTCTTC
TRBV7-9,TRBJ2-7,-,TRBD2,CASSPAGGSRNEQYF,TGTGCCAGCAGCCCAGCGGGGGGGAGCCGGAACGAGCAGTACTTC
TRBV6-6,TRBJ1-2,-,TRBD1,CATLTHLTGGYGYTF,TGTGCCACCCTTACGCACCTTACAGGGGGCTATGGCTACACCTTC
TRBV28,TRBJ2-7,-,TRBD2,CASRRGLAGGSYEQYF,TGTGCCAGCAGGCGAGGACTAGCGGGAGGCTCCTACGAGCAGTACTTC
TRBV15,TRBJ2-7,-,TRBD2,CATSLAGGLYEQYF,TGTGCCACCAGTTTAGCGGGAGGCCTCTACGAGCAGTACTTC
TRBV4-1,TRBJ2-1,-,-,CASSQLSGPEQFF,TGCGCCAGCAGCCAGCTTAGCGGTCCAGAGCAGTTCTTC
TRBV7-9,TRBJ2-7,-,-,CASSTLDSRRYEQYF,TGTGCCAGCAGCACACTGGACAGTAGGCGGTACGAGCAGTACTTC
TRBV4-1,TRBJ2-3,-,-,CASSQTPGGRRIDTQYF,TGCGCCAGCAGCCAAACCCCCGGGGGCAGGAGGATAGATACGCAGTATTTT
TRBV28,TRBJ2-7,-,TRBD1,CASSLRQGARGQYF,TGTGCCAGCAGTTTACGGCAGGGGGCGCGAGGGCAGTACTTC
TRBV11-2,TRBJ2-7,-,-,CASSLDHQGRPIEQYF,TGTGCCAGCAGCTTAGATCATCAGGGGCGACCAATTGAGCAGTACTTC
TRBV14,TRBJ2-5,-,-,CASSQGGSGYQETQYF,TGTGCCAGCAGCCAAGGTGGTTCGGGGTACCAAGAGACCCAGTACTTC
TRBV7-9,TRBJ2-7,-,-,CASSLGPREEQYF,TGTGCCAGCAGCTTAGGACCCCGAGAGGAGCAGTACTTC
TRBV7-9,TRBJ2-7,-,-,CASSSGVYEQYF,TGTGCCAGCAGCTCGGGAGTCTACGAGCAGTACTTC
TRBV10-3,TRBJ2-7,-,TRBD1,CAISRQGESYEQYF,TGTGCCATCAGTCGACAGGGCGAGTCCTACGAGCAGTACTTC
TRBV7-3,TRBJ2-2,-,-,CASSSNTGELFF,TGTGCCAGCAGCTCGAATACCGGGGAGCTGTTTTTT
TRBV29-1,TRBJ2-5,-,TRBD1,CSVEDRDRGRETQYF,TGCAGCGTTGAAGACCGGGACAGGGGGCGAGAGACCCAGTACTTC
TRBV5-6,TRBJ2-2,-,-,CASSQSPGELFF,TGTGCCAGCAGCCAAAGCCCCGGGGAGCTGTTTTTT
TRBV18,TRBJ2-7,-,TRBD1,CASSQPGTGDEQYF,TGTGCCAGCTCACAGCCCGGGACAGGGGACGAGCAGTACTTC
TRBV28,TRBJ2-7,once,-,CATRGVYEQYF,TGTGCCACCAGGGGGGTCTACGAGCAGTACTTC
TRBV10-3,TRBJ2-3,-,-,CAISLSGSSTDTQYF,TGTGCCATCAGCCTTAGCGGATCTAGCACAGATACGCAGTATTTT
TRBV9,TRBJ2-5,-,TRBD1,CASSTDRGPETQYF,TGTGCCAGCAGTACAGACAGGGGGCCAGAGACCCAGTACTTC
TRBV7-9,TRBJ2-7,-,TRBD2,CASARTSGTYEQYF,TGTGCCAGTGCCCGGACTAGCGGGACCTACGAGCAGTACTTC
TRBV7-2,TRBJ2-1,-,-,CASSLVLAGYLNEQFF,TGTGCCAGCAGCTTAGTGCTAGCCGGTTATTTGAATGAGCAGTTCTTC
TRBV11-3,TRBJ2-3,-,-,CASSLLGGDTQYF,TGTGCCAGCAGCTTGTTGGGGGGTGATACGCAGTATTTT
TRBV6-5,TRBJ2-1,-,TRBD2,CASTVPGTSYDEQFF,TGTGCCAGCACCGTTCCCGGGACTAGCTACGATGAGCAGTTCTTC